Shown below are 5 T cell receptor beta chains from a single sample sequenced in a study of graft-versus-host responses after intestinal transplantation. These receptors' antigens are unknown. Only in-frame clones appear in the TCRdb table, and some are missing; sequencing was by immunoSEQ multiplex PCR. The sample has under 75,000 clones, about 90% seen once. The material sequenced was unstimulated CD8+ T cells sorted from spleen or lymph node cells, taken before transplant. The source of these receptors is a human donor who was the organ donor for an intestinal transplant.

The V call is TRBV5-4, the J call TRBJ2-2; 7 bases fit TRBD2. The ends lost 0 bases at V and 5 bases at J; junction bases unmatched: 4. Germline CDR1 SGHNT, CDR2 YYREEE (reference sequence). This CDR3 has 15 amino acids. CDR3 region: CASSLVASGTGELFF. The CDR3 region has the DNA TGTGCCAGCAGCTTGGTGGCTAGCGGTACCGGGGAGCTGTTTTTT.

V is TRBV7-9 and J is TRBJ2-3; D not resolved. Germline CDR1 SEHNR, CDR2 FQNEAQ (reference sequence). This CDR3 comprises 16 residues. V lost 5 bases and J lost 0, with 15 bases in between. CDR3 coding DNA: TGTGCCAGCAGCATGAGGTCCGGCCATAGCACAGATACGCAGTATTTT. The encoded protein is CASSMRSGHSTDTQYF.

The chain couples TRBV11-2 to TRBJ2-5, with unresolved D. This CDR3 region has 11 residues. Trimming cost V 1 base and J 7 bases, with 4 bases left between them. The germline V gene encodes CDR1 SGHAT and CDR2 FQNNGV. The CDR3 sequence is CASSLAMTQYF. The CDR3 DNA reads TGTGCCAGCAGCTTAGCAATGACCCAGTACTTC.

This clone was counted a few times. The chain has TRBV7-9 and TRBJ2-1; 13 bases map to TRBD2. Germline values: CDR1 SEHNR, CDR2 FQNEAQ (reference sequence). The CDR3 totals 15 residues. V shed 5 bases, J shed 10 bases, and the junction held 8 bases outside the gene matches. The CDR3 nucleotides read TGTGCCAGCAGCGAACGGACTAGCGGGGGTTACGAGCAGTTCTTC. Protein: CASSERTSGGYEQFF.

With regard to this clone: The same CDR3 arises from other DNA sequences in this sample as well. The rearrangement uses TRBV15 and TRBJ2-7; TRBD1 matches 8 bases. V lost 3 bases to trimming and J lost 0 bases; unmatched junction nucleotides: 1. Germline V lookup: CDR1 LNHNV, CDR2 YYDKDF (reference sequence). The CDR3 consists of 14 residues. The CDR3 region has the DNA TGTGCCACCAGCAGTGACAGGGGCTCCTACGAGCAGTACGTC. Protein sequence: CATSSDRGSYEQYV.